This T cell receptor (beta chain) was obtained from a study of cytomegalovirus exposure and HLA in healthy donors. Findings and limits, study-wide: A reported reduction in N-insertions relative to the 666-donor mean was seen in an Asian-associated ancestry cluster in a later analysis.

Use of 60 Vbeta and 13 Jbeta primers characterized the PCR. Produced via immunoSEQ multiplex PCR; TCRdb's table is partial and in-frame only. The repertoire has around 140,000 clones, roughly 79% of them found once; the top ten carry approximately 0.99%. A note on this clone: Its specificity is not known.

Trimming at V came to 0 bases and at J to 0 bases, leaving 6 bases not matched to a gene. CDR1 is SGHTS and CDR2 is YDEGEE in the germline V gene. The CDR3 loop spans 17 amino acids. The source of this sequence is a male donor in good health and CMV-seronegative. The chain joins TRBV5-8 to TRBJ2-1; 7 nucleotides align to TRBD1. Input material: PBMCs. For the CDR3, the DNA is TGTGCCAGCAGCTTGGGGACAGGAACTAGCTCCTACAATGAGCAGTTCTTC. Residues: CASSLGTGTSSYNEQFF.